This is a list of T cell receptor beta chains from one sample in a study of cytomegalovirus exposure and HLA in healthy donors. Clones were read by immunoSEQ multiplex PCR, and TCRdb kept only the in-frame ones, dropping some. This table has roughly 130,000 clones, roughly 79% appearing once. Input material: PBMCs. The receptors were gathered from a woman aged 35 to 49 in good health and CMV-seronegative. Both conserved end residues are part of each CDR3. A D gene is named only where the DNA matches it firmly. Clone size is stated in some rows and not others, as once, few, many or a class when expanded.

clone size: NA; D gene: NA; V gene: TRBV14; J gene: TRBJ2-7; CDR3 DNA: TGTGCCAGCAGCCAATTCCAAACGGCCTACGAGCAGTACTTC; CDR3 protein: CASSQFQTAYEQYF
clone size: NA; D gene: NA; V gene: TRBV5-1; J gene: TRBJ1-3; CDR3 DNA: TGCGCCAGCAGCTTGACGACTTCATTTACCGGAAACACCATATATTTT; CDR3 protein: CASSLTTSFTGNTIYF
clone size: NA; D gene: NA; V gene: TRBV6-1; J gene: TRBJ1-5; CDR3 DNA: TGTGCCAGCAGCCGGGAGTGGGACGGTAATCAGCCCCAGCATTTT; CDR3 protein: CASSREWDGNQPQHF
clone size: NA; D gene: TRBD1; V gene: TRBV6-1; J gene: TRBJ1-2; CDR3 DNA: TGTGCCAGCAGCGATCGGGACAGGGTCGGCTATGGCTACACCTTC; CDR3 protein: CASSDRDRVGYGYTF
clone size: NA; D gene: NA; V gene: TRBV27; J gene: TRBJ2-7; CDR3 DNA: TGTGCCAGCAGCCTTACAGGGCTCGAGCAGTACTTC; CDR3 protein: CASSLTGLEQYF
clone size: NA; D gene: NA; V gene: TRBV27; J gene: TRBJ2-3; CDR3 DNA: TGTGCCAGCAGTTTAGCCGGAGATACGCAGTATTTT; CDR3 protein: CASSLAGDTQYF
clone size: NA; D gene: NA; V gene: TRBV2; J gene: TRBJ2-7; CDR3 DNA: TGTGCCAGCAGTGTTGGACTCGCGAGCTCCTACGAGCAGTACTTC; CDR3 protein: CASSVGLASSYEQYF
clone size: NA; D gene: TRBD1; V gene: TRBV10-3; J gene: TRBJ1-4; CDR3 DNA: TGTGCCATCAGTGAACACCCGACAGGGGTTTATAATGAAAAACTGTTTTTT; CDR3 protein: CAISEHPTGVYNEKLFF
clone size: NA; D gene: NA; V gene: TRBV4-1; J gene: TRBJ1-6; CDR3 DNA: TGCGCCAGCAGCCAAGATTCGGGGAGCTCCTATAATTCACCCCTCCACTTT; CDR3 protein: CASSQDSGSSYNSPLHF
clone size: NA; D gene: NA; V gene: TRBV28; J gene: TRBJ1-5; CDR3 DNA: TGTGCCAGCAGTTCAGGGTTACGGAGCAATCAGCCCCAGCATTTT; CDR3 protein: CASSSGLRSNQPQHF
clone size: NA; D gene: TRBD2; V gene: TRBV2; J gene: TRBJ2-1; CDR3 DNA: TGTGCCAGCTTCGGGGGGGCGGTCCGTTCCTACAATGAGCAGTTCTTC; CDR3 protein: CASFGGAVRSYNEQFF
clone size: NA; D gene: NA; V gene: TRBV19; J gene: TRBJ1-1; CDR3 DNA: TGTGCCAGTAGTCGTCCGGGAGTACTATCCTTAGGAGCTTTCTTT; CDR3 protein: CASSRPGVLSLGAFF
clone size: NA; D gene: TRBD2; V gene: TRBV27; J gene: TRBJ2-7; CDR3 DNA: TGTGCCAGCAGTCCGGCGGGACTAGCGGGAGAATCAATCGAGCAGTACTTC; CDR3 protein: CASSPAGLAGESIEQYF
clone size: NA; D gene: TRBD2; V gene: TRBV9; J gene: TRBJ2-1; CDR3 DNA: TGTGCCAGCAGCCGACTAGCGGAAAACAATGAGCAGTTCTTC; CDR3 protein: CASSRLAENNEQFF
clone size: few; D gene: TRBD1; V gene: TRBV6-5; J gene: TRBJ1-6; CDR3 DNA: TGTGCCAGCAGTTACCGGGACAGGGTCAGTTCCCTCCACTTT; CDR3 protein: CASSYRDRVSSLHF
clone size: NA; D gene: TRBD1; V gene: TRBV5-1; J gene: TRBJ1-2; CDR3 DNA: TGCGCCACCCGGACAGGGGTGATCGATGGCTACACCTTC; CDR3 protein: CATRTGVIDGYTF
clone size: NA; D gene: TRBD1; V gene: TRBV10-3; J gene: TRBJ2-2; CDR3 DNA: TGTGCCATCAGCACCCCTCAGGGGGCGGGCACCGGGGAGCTGTTTTTT; CDR3 protein: CAISTPQGAGTGELFF
clone size: NA; D gene: TRBD2; V gene: TRBV28; J gene: TRBJ2-3; CDR3 DNA: TGTGCCAGCAGTTTGCCCCCCGGGTATAGCGGGAGCACAGATACGCAGTATTTT; CDR3 protein: CASSLPPGYSGSTDTQYF
clone size: few; D gene: TRBD2; V gene: TRBV4-2; J gene: TRBJ2-3; CDR3 DNA: TGTGCCAGCAGCCAAGATTCTGGCGGGGGGCCGGGTGATACGCAGTATTTT; CDR3 protein: CASSQDSGGGPGDTQYF
clone size: NA; D gene: TRBD1; V gene: TRBV19; J gene: TRBJ1-5; CDR3 DNA: TGTGCCAGTAGTCGACAGGGGCTCAATCAGCCCCAGCATTTT; CDR3 protein: CASSRQGLNQPQHF
clone size: few; D gene: TRBD1; V gene: TRBV28; J gene: TRBJ1-2; CDR3 DNA: TGTGCCAGCAGTTTAATTCTGGGGGGACAGGGGAATGGCTACACCTTC; CDR3 protein: CASSLILGGQGNGYTF
clone size: NA; D gene: NA; V gene: TRBV11-3; J gene: TRBJ1-6; CDR3 DNA: TGTGCCAGCAGCTTAGACAGGCTTTCGTCCCTCCACTTT; CDR3 protein: CASSLDRLSSLHF
clone size: NA; D gene: TRBD1; V gene: TRBV6-1; J gene: TRBJ1-3; CDR3 DNA: TGTGCCGGCTCGACAGGGTCGTTGGGTGGAAACACCATATATTTT; CDR3 protein: CAGSTGSLGGNTIYF
clone size: few; D gene: TRBD2; V gene: TRBV7-9; J gene: TRBJ2-1; CDR3 DNA: TGTGCCAGCAGCCTAAGACTAGCGGGGGGAATCCTCTCCTACAATGAGCAGTTCTTC; CDR3 protein: CASSLRLAGGILSYNEQFF
clone size: NA; D gene: NA; V gene: TRBV5-1; J gene: TRBJ2-7; CDR3 DNA: TGCGCCAGCAGCTTGGGTGGGGCCGAGCAGTACTTC; CDR3 protein: CASSLGGAEQYF